This TCR beta chain was sequenced during a study of kidney transplant recipient with SARS-CoV-2 infection (dated by TCRdb to the early 2020s). V ends up 2 bases short and J 8 bases short, with an unmatched junction base count of 11. Reading the germline V gene gives CDR1 KGHDR and CDR2 SFDVKD. There are 17 amino acids in the CDR3, from cysteine to phenylalanine inclusive. Only the CDR3 part of the read is kept: 51 bases, read in frame from the first base. The listed sequencing device is Illumina MiSeq. Profiling of the peripheral T cell repertoire targeted human TCRbeta genes. Turning to the authors' computational methods: Differential clonotype abundance was tested with beta-binomial modelling to account for variability over time. Expanded clonotypes were screened against the ImmuneCODE reference database of SARS-CoV-2-associated TCRs and were mapped to viral genome regions. Further repertoire analyses covered TRBV gene usage, CDR3 length, CDR3 amino acid overlap between time points, clonotype abundance distributions and Jaccard similarity. Through fastp at Q25 and MiXCR, TCRdb rebuilt clones from the public reads, retaining in-frame beta chains. Each record represents a unique CDR3 protein, reported with the most common genes and DNA among its rows. The V and J calls here are based on TCRdb, not the publication. The sample table contains 200,000 to 300,000 distinct CDR3 sequences; only one count was recorded for roughly 26% of them. The ten top clones hold roughly 7% of the sample.

This clonotype was detected many times. It lacks a known antigen. Within one base of it there is no much larger clone, and no base qualities were kept. What the time point label conveys for this sample: pre-pandemic baseline sample and day 111 after first positive SARS-CoV-2 test. Specimen: a blood sample, collected at baseline and on day 111 from a kidney transplant recipient. The clonotype originates from a male patient between 25 and 39 years old who had COVID-19 and was a kidney transplant recipient. After a transplant, some T cells may be of graft donor origin. The V and J segments used are TRBV24-1 and TRBJ1-2; TRBD1 lines up with 12 middle nucleotides. The CDR3 reads as follows: CATSDSIGTGGAFGYTF. The sequenced DNA: TGTGCCACCAGTGATTCCATCGGGACAGGGGGCGCGTTCGGCTACACCTTC.